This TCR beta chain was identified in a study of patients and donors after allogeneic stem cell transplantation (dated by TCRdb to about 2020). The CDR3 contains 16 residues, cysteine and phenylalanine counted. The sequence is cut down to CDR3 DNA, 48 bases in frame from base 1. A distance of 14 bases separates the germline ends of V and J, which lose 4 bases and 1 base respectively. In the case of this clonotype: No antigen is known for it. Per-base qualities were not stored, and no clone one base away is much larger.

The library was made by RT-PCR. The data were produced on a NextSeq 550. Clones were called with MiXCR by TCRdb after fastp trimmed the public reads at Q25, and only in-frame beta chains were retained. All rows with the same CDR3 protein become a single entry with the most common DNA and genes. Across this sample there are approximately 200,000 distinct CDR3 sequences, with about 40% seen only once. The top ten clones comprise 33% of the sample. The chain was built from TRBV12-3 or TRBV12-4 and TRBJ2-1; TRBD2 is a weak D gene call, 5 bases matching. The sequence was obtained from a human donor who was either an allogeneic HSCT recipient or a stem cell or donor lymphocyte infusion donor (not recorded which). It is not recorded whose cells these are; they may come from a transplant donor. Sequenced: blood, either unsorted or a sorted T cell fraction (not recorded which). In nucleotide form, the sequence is TGTGCCAGCAGTTCTACTAGGGTGTTGTCCTACAATGAGCAGTTCTTC. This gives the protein CASSSTRVLSYNEQFF.